The clone carrying this TCR beta chain was picked up a small number of times. Its target is unknown. In TCRdb, the 5' RACE reads were re-called with MiXCR into one record per CDR3 protein. The top ten hold around 1.6% of the sample, which has just under 650,000 distinct CDR3 sequences, roughly 7.2% seen once. This sample stems from a study of identical twins. Study findings and constraints: Insertion counts were lower in abundant cord blood beta clonotypes, a trend that memory repertoires did not show. Monozygotic twin pairs showed more out-of-frame TCR alpha sharing than models estimated.

The sample was also reused in another study, on yellow fever vaccine responses in identical twins.

The TCR originated in a woman under 30 in good health. Sequencing was performed on PBMCs.

The CDR3 DNA follows: TGTGCCAGCAGTTATTCACTAGCGGACTCCGGGGAGCTGTTTTTT. Translating gives CASSYSLADSGELFF. V usage is TRBV6-2 or TRBV6-3 and J usage is TRBJ2-2; 8 bases map to TRBD2. V lost 3 bases and J lost 6; bases outside the gene matches: 6. Germline CDR1 reads MNHEY; CDR2 reads SVGEGT. The CDR3 loop spans 15 amino acids.